These T cell receptor beta chains were read from a single sample in a study of identifying expanded T cells in peripheral blood. This table comes from immunoSEQ multiplex PCR, and its TCRdb copy is limited to in-frame clones, with some not included. The sample records 50,000 to 65,000 clones, about 92% being singletons. Sequencing was done on a sample of blood. These receptors originate from a person between 18 and 75 years old in good health. The CDR3 runs from the conserved cysteine through the conserved F or W.

>TRBV28|15|TRBJ2-3
CASSRGTFGTDTQYF
>TRBV7-7|15|TRBJ1-1
CASSPLGRVGTEAFF
>TRBV6-6|11|TRBJ2-3
CASTRGDTQYF
>TRBV2|13|TRBJ2-3
CAGAGQNTDTQYF
>TRBV7-3|14|TRBJ2-3
CASSPLSTSDTQYF
>TRBV4-2|14|TRBJ2-7
CASSHPTSGYEQYF
>TRBV4-2|18|TRBJ2-3
CASSQVGETSGGTDTQYF
>TRBV7-9|14|TRBJ1-4
CASSSGTVGSVLFF
>TRBV5-4|16|TRBJ1-1
CASSLGGTGGNRKAFF
>TRBV5-4|15|TRBJ2-5
CASSLTGLGEETQYF
>TRBV30|13|TRBJ2-7
CAWSWGADYEQYF
>TRBV7-9|17|TRBJ2-4
CASSLAAPGPNKNIQYF
>TRBV14|11|TRBJ1-5
CASTKDQPQHF
>TRBV6-4|13|TRBJ1-5
CASSVEAAQPQHF
>TRBV5-4|16|TRBJ2-3
CASSNGGGGREDTQYF
>TRBV7-9|14|TRBJ2-5
CASSETGVPETQYF